What follows are 2 T cell receptor beta chains derived from one specimen sequenced in a study of cytomegalovirus exposure and HLA in healthy donors. Amplification used 60 Vbeta primers and 13 Jbeta primers. TCRdb's table, derived via immunoSEQ multiplex PCR, lists solely in-frame clones and lacks some. This sample's table has 200,000 or so clones. Sequencing used PBMCs. These receptors all come from a boy younger than 18 in good health and CMV-seronegative.

V usage is TRBV6-4 and J usage is TRBJ2-1; 12 positions agree with TRBD1. After removal of 6 bases from V and 8 bases from J, the junction contained 5 bases not matched to a gene. CDR1 is MRHNA, CDR2 SNTAGT, per germline. This CDR3 has 14 residues. CDR3 loop: CASSGTGGADEQFF. The CDR3, as DNA: TGTGCCAGCAGCGGGACAGGGGGCGCGGATGAGCAGTTCTTC.

About this clone: At one end the junction does not follow the germline gene, possibly because of a read error. V usage is TRBV5-5 and J usage is TRBJ2-3; 9 nucleotides line up with TRBD2. From germline, CDR1 is SGHKS and CDR2 YYEKEE (reference sequence). The CDR3 has 12 residues. The CDR3 loop reads CASSLGLAEWDF. The DNA of the CDR3 is TGTGCCAGCAGCTTGGGACTAGCGGAATGGGATTTT.